This is a list of T cell receptor beta chains from one sample in a study of OX40 agonist ivuxolimab in advanced cancers. Profiled with immunoSEQ multiplex PCR; TCRdb holds only in-frame clones, not every one. Here the sample spans fewer than 70,000 clones, 86% being singletons. The source material was CD4+ or CD8+ T cells sorted from blood, sampled in a trial of the OX40 agonist ivuxolimab. The receptor source for this set is an adult with an advanced solid tumor such as melanoma, head and neck, liver or kidney cancer. Each CDR3 is given with its conserved first and last residue.

cdr3_length: 15
j_call: TRBJ2-7
v_call: TRBV27
cdr3_aa: CASSPPPGSAGEQYF

cdr3_length: 18
j_call: TRBJ1-6
v_call: TRBV7-3
cdr3_aa: CASSLRGKGSSYNSPLHF

cdr3_length: 15
j_call: TRBJ1-4
v_call: TRBV15
cdr3_aa: CATSRRTADNEKLFF

cdr3_length: 16
j_call: TRBJ1-6
v_call: TRBV10-3
cdr3_aa: CAISDQGPSYNSPLHF

cdr3_length: 16
j_call: TRBJ2-5
v_call: TRBV15
cdr3_aa: CATSRDRVGGPETQYF

cdr3_length: 14
j_call: TRBJ2-1
v_call: TRBV28
cdr3_aa: CASSLLRTYNEQFF

cdr3_length: 14
j_call: TRBJ2-2
v_call: TRBV5-5
cdr3_aa: CASILGPERGELFF

cdr3_length: 14
j_call: TRBJ2-3
v_call: TRBV6-1
cdr3_aa: CAFLAGGGSDTQYF

cdr3_length: 15
j_call: TRBJ1-2
v_call: TRBV5-4
cdr3_aa: CASSTPGQGAAGYTF

cdr3_length: 15
j_call: TRBJ1-3
v_call: TRBV6-5
cdr3_aa: CASSVGQGRGNTIYF

cdr3_length: 15
j_call: TRBJ2-7
v_call: TRBV5-4
cdr3_aa: CASSAGQGARYEQYF

cdr3_length: 15
j_call: TRBJ2-5
v_call: TRBV28
cdr3_aa: CASSLSGVGGKTQYF

cdr3_length: 15
j_call: TRBJ1-2
v_call: TRBV6-5
cdr3_aa: CASSYSRVGVYGYTF

cdr3_length: 13
j_call: TRBJ1-1
v_call: TRBV6-6
cdr3_aa: CASRGTVNTEAFF

cdr3_length: 11
j_call: TRBJ2-7
v_call: TRBV11-3
cdr3_aa: CASSLLSEQYF

cdr3_length: 15
j_call: TRBJ1-2
v_call: TRBV4-3
cdr3_aa: CASSQDLKGNYGYTF

cdr3_length: 17
j_call: TRBJ1-2
v_call: TRBV7-2
cdr3_aa: CASSLRRQGAGVYGYTF

cdr3_length: 14
j_call: TRBJ2-2
v_call: TRBV7-8
cdr3_aa: CASSFPTGTGELFF

cdr3_length: 14
j_call: TRBJ1-2
v_call: TRBV9
cdr3_aa: CASSVDGGGYGYTF

cdr3_length: 15
j_call: TRBJ2-5
v_call: TRBV9
cdr3_aa: CASSVEGTSGETQYF

cdr3_length: 14
j_call: TRBJ1-6
v_call: TRBV28
cdr3_aa: CASSLRQGFSPLHF

cdr3_length: 16
j_call: TRBJ2-7
v_call: TRBV15
cdr3_aa: CATSRGSGQPYYEQYF

cdr3_length: 12
j_call: TRBJ2-1
v_call: TRBV15
cdr3_aa: CATSRVGVEQFF

cdr3_length: 18
j_call: TRBJ1-2
v_call: TRBV29-1
cdr3_aa: CSVEDRKQGGGVRYGYTF

cdr3_length: 14
j_call: TRBJ1-1
v_call: TRBV18
cdr3_aa: CASSPPGFDTEAFF

cdr3_length: 14
j_call: TRBJ1-3
v_call: TRBV6-6
cdr3_aa: CASSSGQDENTIYF

cdr3_length: 15
j_call: TRBJ2-1
v_call: TRBV19
cdr3_aa: CASSLALSSYNEQFF

cdr3_length: 14
j_call: TRBJ1-2
v_call: TRBV10-3
cdr3_aa: CAISEEGQEEGCTF

cdr3_length: 13
j_call: TRBJ2-3
v_call: TRBV2
cdr3_aa: CASRTGRTDTQYF

cdr3_length: 14
j_call: TRBJ2-1
v_call: TRBV19
cdr3_aa: CASSTVAGGNEQFF

cdr3_length: 16
j_call: TRBJ1-2
v_call: TRBV27
cdr3_aa: CASSLDRTGKNYGYTF

cdr3_length: 15
j_call: TRBJ1-6
v_call: TRBV28
cdr3_aa: CASSTSPRSNSPLHF

cdr3_length: 14
j_call: TRBJ1-2
v_call: TRBV9
cdr3_aa: CASSVRTASYGYTF

cdr3_length: 14
j_call: TRBJ1-1
v_call: TRBV9
cdr3_aa: CASSPRQGGAEAFF

cdr3_length: 16
j_call: TRBJ2-1
v_call: TRBV7-3
cdr3_aa: CASSRGLGQGLGEQFF

cdr3_length: 13
j_call: TRBJ1-4
v_call: TRBV6-5
cdr3_aa: CATTGILGEKLFF

cdr3_length: 15
j_call: TRBJ1-6
v_call: TRBV11-3
cdr3_aa: CASSVTATEGSPLHF

cdr3_length: 14
j_call: TRBJ1-5
v_call: TRBV10-3
cdr3_aa: CAISGEAINQPQHF

cdr3_length: 14
j_call: TRBJ1-4
v_call: TRBV6-1
cdr3_aa: CATRLGAGNEKLFF

cdr3_length: 14
j_call: TRBJ1-2
v_call: TRBV5-1
cdr3_aa: CASRPGQLRYGYTF

cdr3_length: 17
j_call: TRBJ1-4
v_call: TRBV7-9
cdr3_aa: CASSSVERAPTNEKLFF

cdr3_length: 15
j_call: TRBJ2-1
v_call: TRBV7-3
cdr3_aa: CASSFAGGGYNEQFF

cdr3_length: 15
j_call: TRBJ1-5
v_call: TRBV7-2
cdr3_aa: CASSQGGGSNQPQHF

cdr3_length: 13
j_call: TRBJ2-5
v_call: TRBV5-8
cdr3_aa: CASSLDRQETQYF

cdr3_length: 15
j_call: TRBJ2-1
v_call: TRBV5-1
cdr3_aa: CASSLGQGPYNEQFF

cdr3_length: 15
j_call: TRBJ2-1
v_call: TRBV5-1
cdr3_aa: CASSLAITGYNEQFF

cdr3_length: 16
j_call: TRBJ1-4
v_call: TRBV14
cdr3_aa: CASSRLTGGSNEKLFF

cdr3_length: 16
j_call: TRBJ1-6
v_call: TRBV11-2
cdr3_aa: CASSPTPGTAYSPLHF

cdr3_length: 14
j_call: TRBJ1-1
v_call: TRBV9
cdr3_aa: CASSVIDTDTEAFF

cdr3_length: 11
j_call: TRBJ2-7
v_call: TRBV30
cdr3_aa: CAWSAGGEQYF

cdr3_length: 13
j_call: TRBJ2-1
v_call: TRBV7-3
cdr3_aa: CASSSNRWNEQFF

cdr3_length: 15
j_call: TRBJ1-6
v_call: TRBV6-1
cdr3_aa: CASSSEGQGRAPLHF

cdr3_length: 14
j_call: TRBJ1-2
v_call: TRBV29-1
cdr3_aa: CSAEDRGTNYGYTF

cdr3_length: 15
j_call: TRBJ1-2
v_call: TRBV23-1
cdr3_aa: CASSHPDRQNYGYTF

cdr3_length: 11
j_call: TRBJ1-4
v_call: TRBV7-9
cdr3_aa: CASSLGRRLFF